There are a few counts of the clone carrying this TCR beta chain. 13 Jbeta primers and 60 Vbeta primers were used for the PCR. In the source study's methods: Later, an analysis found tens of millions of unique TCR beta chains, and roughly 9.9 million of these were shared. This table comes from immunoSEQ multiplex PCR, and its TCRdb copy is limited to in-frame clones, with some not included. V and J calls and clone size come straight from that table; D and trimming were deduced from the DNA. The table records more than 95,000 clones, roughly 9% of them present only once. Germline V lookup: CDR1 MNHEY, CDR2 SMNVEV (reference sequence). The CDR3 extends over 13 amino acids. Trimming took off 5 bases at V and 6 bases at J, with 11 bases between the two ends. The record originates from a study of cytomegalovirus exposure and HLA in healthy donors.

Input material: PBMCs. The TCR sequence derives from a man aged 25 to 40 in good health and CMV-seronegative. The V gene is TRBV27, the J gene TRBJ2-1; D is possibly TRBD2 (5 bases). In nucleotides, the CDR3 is TGTGCCAGCAGTCTGGACTCTCGCAATGAGCAGTTCTTC. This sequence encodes CASSLDSRNEQFF.